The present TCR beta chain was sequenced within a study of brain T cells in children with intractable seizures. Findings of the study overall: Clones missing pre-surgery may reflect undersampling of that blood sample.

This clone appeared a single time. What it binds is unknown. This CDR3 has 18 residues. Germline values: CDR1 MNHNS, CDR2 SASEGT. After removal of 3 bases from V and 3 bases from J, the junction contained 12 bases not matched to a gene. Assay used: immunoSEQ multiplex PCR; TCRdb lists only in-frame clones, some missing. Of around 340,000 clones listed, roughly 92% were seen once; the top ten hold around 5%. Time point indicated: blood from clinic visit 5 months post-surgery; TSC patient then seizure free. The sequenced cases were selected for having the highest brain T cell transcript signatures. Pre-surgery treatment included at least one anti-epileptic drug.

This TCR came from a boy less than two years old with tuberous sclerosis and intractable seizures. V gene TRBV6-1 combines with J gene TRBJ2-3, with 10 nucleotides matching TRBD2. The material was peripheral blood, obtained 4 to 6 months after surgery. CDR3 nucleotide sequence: TGTGCCAGCAGTGAGGTATCTAGCGGGGGTCTTGTGACAGATACGCAGTATTTT. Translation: CASSEVSSGGLVTDTQYF.